This paragraph reports one T cell receptor beta chain. Its antigen remains unidentified. No base qualities exist here, and no much larger clone lies one base off it. The CDR3 measures 12 amino acids from cysteine to phenylalanine. Only the CDR3 DNA stays, 36 bases, in frame from base 1. V ends up 3 bases short and J 8 bases short, with an unmatched junction base count of 4. CDR1 and CDR2, looked up from the germline V gene, are SGDLS and YYNGEE. Sorted unstimulated T cells and proliferating T cells recovered from mixed lymphocyte reactions were subjected to TCRbeta CDR3 sequencing. Fresh whole blood from fewer than 12 HLA-typed healthy donors was used to isolate PBMCs. The data were obtained in a study of siplizumab effects on memory and regulatory T cells (dated by TCRdb to the late 2010s). Regarding the complete study: The study looked at the effect of siplizumab, an anti-CD2 antibody, on alloreactive T-cell subsets in allogeneic mixed lymphocyte reactions made from human PBMCs.

The paper's findings and limits, for the study overall: Greater diversity appeared to be present in unstimulated naive T cells than in memory T cells, and a substantial contribution to the alloresponse seemed to be made by naive cells. Siplizumab significantly reduced the cumulative frequency of alloreactive sequences traceable to unstimulated CD4+ memory T cells. Sequences below about 10^-5 frequency were poorly captured, so only a minor fraction of alloreactive clones could be mapped to unstimulated subsets. About 80-97% of proliferating CD4+ or CD8+ clones could not be given a naive or memory phenotype. Of the alloreactive CD4+ clones that could be mapped, the Treg-derived share averaged 68.8% with siplizumab compared with roughly 27% in control reactions. Whether proliferating Tregs from siplizumab cultures actually had suppressive function was not functionally confirmed.

The library was produced with the immunoSEQ multiplex PCR assay. Each sample had 90,000 to 100,000 TCR templates assayed by the deep sequencing platform. Genomic DNA extracted from sorted T cells was used for TCRbeta CDR3 sequencing. Per the source publication's procedure: The R programming language was used for the clonal analysis of the TCRbeta CDR3 data. Alloreactive CD4+ and CD8+ clones were identified by comparing unstimulated samples to CFSE-low samples taken after the reaction. By matching sequences to the repertoires of sorted unstimulated Treg and non-Treg cells, each alloreactive CD4+ clone was assigned a regulatory or non-regulatory origin. TCRdb took this table from immuneACCESS and kept in-frame rearrangements with V and J called. Such tables lack part of the clones; where checked against another copy, unresolved V genes explain under half of the gap, and the rest is unexplained. The DNA was the basis for D and trimming; V, J and clone size are from that table. Present in this sample are fewer than 100,000 clones, more than 85% of which were seen just once. The leading ten clones occupy roughly 18% of the sample.

Sequencing input: CD8+ T cells sorted from blood. Recombination joined TRBV9 with TRBJ1-2, with 7 junctional bases fitting TRBD1. This sequence was found in a human donor in good health. The nucleotide sequence reads TGTGCCAGCAGCGAAATGACAGGGGGCTACACCTTC. Protein translation: CASSEMTGGYTF.